This T cell receptor (beta chain) was sequenced during a study of blood T cell repertoires in COVID-19. Study background: The study drew acute and convalescent COVID-19 samples from the United States, Italy and Spain. Nucleic acid was either cDNA or gDNA, and it came from T cells, B-cell-depleted T cells, or PBMCs.

Original analysis: Amplification from reference gene primers served as the basis for estimated nucleated cell counts. Sequencing was performed with immunoSEQ multiplex PCR; in TCRdb, only in-frame clones are kept and a portion is missing. From that table come the V and J calls and clone size; the DNA was used to work out D and trimming. This sample has more than 95,000 clones, with 82% found just once. Trimming cost V 2 bases and J 7 bases, with 9 bases left between them. CDR1 SGHRS and CDR2 YFSETQ come from the germline V gene. The length of the CDR3 is 13 residues. The material sequenced was peripheral blood. The genes are TRBV5-1 and TRBJ2-2; no clear D. This receptor was identified in a man aged 60 to 75 with acute or convalescent COVID-19. CDR3 in DNA: TGCGCCAGCAGCTTAACCCCAGGCGGGGAGCTGTTTTTT. Amino acids: CASSLTPGGELFF.